One and the same sample provided the 10 T cell receptor beta chains below, sequenced in a study of technical replicates of blood from several donors. Generated by immunoSEQ multiplex PCR, the TCRdb table keeps only in-frame clones and is missing some. The sample lists 75,000 to 100,000 clones; approximately 96% were seen once. The sequenced sample consisted of T cells isolated from PBMCs. The receptor source for this set is a human donor in good health.

This chain connects TRBV7-9 to TRBJ2-1; the match to TRBD2 covers 14 bases. Germline lookup yields CDR1 SEHNR and CDR2 FQNEAQ (reference sequence). The CDR3 contains 14 residues. V dropped 5 bases and J dropped 10; count of bases not matched to a gene: 4. CDR3 region: CASSTGLAGGEQFF. In DNA, the CDR3 is TGTGCCAGCAGCACCGGACTAGCGGGAGGCGAGCAGTTCTTC.

CDR3 nucleotide sequence: TGCAGTGCTACCCGACAGGGGGCGGATTTCTTC. Translation: CSATRQGADFF. The chain carries TRBV20-1 and TRBJ2-1, with 10 bases lining up with TRBD1. The V gene end was trimmed by 4 bases and the J gene end by 16 bases; junction bases not matched to a gene: 7. Germline lookup yields CDR1 DFQATT and CDR2 SNEGSKA (reference sequence). This CDR3 has 11 residues.

The rearrangement joins TRBV7-9 to TRBJ1-5; D gene unclear. Trimming cost V 1 base and J 0 bases, with 7 bases left between them. Germline assignment: CDR1 SEHNR and CDR2 FQNEAQ (reference sequence). This CDR3 contains 15 residues. The DNA of the CDR3 is TGTGCCAGCAGCTTAGGAGCTTATAGCAATCAGCCCCAGCATTTT. It codes for CASSLGAYSNQPQHF.

This clone was recorded once. This chain links TRBV19 with TRBJ2-1; D is possibly TRBD2 (7 bases). CDR3 length: 13 amino acids. The V end was cut by 3 bases, the J end by 8 bases, with 11 bases between. Germline CDR1 reads LNHDA; CDR2 reads SQIVND (reference sequence). CDR3 loop: CASSIGGHDEQFF. CDR3 in DNA: TGTGCCAGTAGTATCGGGGGGCACGATGAGCAGTTCTTC.

The rearrangement uses TRBV18 and TRBJ1-1; D ambiguous. V lost 6 bases and J 0 bases, leaving 8 bases between the germline ends. The V gene's germline CDR1 is KGHSH and CDR2 LQKENI. The CDR3 totals 13 residues. The CDR3 protein is CASSRGVNTEAFF. The CDR3 region has the DNA TGTGCCAGCTCCCGCGGGGTGAACACTGAAGCTTTCTTT. Based on the CDR3 plus reference TRBV18 and TRBJ1-1, the full variable domain is NAGVMQNPRHLVRRRGQEARLRCSPMKGHSHVYWYRQLPEEGLKFMVYLQKENIIDESGMPKERFSAEFPKEGPSILRIQQVVRGDSAAYFCASSRGVNTEAFFGQGTRLTVV.

DNA of the CDR3: TGTGCCAGCTCACCACTCCCTAGCGGGAGGATGGATGAGCAGTTCTTC. This encodes CASSPLPSGRMDEQFF. The chain uses TRBV18 and TRBJ2-1; 11 nucleotides match TRBD2. CDR1 is KGHSH, CDR2 LQKENI, per germline. The trim removed 1 base at V and 8 bases at J, leaving 7 bases unmatched. This CDR3 is 16 amino acids long.

This clone has only one observation. The V and J genes are TRBV13 and TRBJ1-2; 7 nucleotides match TRBD1. V gave up 0 bases and J gave up 4 bases; unmatched junction bases: 8. From germline, CDR1 is PRHDT and CDR2 FYEKMQ (reference sequence). This CDR3 spans 16 amino acids. The CDR3 sequence is CASSLGDRVVGYGYTF. The CDR3 DNA sequence: TGTGCCAGCAGCTTAGGAGACAGGGTGGTCGGCTATGGCTACACCTTC.

The CDR3 coding sequence is TGTGCCAGCAGTAAGGGACAGGGGGGAGACTATGGCTACACCTTC. It encodes CASSKGQGGDYGYTF. This chain connects TRBV6-6 to TRBJ1-2; 11 bases are shared with TRBD1. V lost 5 bases and J lost 3; bases outside the gene matches: 5. The CDR3 has 15 amino acids. From germline, CDR1 is MNHNY and CDR2 SVGAGI (reference sequence).

This chain joins TRBV6-1 and TRBJ1-1; tentatively, D is TRBD1 (5 bases). The CDR3 runs to 15 residues. Trimming stripped 7 bases from V and 4 bases from J, with 19 bases between. Germline CDR1 reads MNHNS; CDR2 reads SASEGT. The DNA of the CDR3 is TGTGCCAGCACCTCGCAGTCGGGGGGGGGCACTGAAGCTTTCTTT. This translates into CASTSQSGGGTEAFF.

The chain employs TRBV15 and TRBJ2-3; TRBD2 matches 10 bases. With 3 bases clipped from V and 0 bases from J, the junction kept 3 bases outside the gene matches. CDR3 length: 16 residues. CDR1 and CDR2 (germline): LNHNV, YYDKDF (reference sequence). DNA for the CDR3: TGTGCCACCAGCAGCGGACTAGCGGAGAGCACAGATACGCAGTATTTT. Amino acids: CATSSGLAESTDTQYF.